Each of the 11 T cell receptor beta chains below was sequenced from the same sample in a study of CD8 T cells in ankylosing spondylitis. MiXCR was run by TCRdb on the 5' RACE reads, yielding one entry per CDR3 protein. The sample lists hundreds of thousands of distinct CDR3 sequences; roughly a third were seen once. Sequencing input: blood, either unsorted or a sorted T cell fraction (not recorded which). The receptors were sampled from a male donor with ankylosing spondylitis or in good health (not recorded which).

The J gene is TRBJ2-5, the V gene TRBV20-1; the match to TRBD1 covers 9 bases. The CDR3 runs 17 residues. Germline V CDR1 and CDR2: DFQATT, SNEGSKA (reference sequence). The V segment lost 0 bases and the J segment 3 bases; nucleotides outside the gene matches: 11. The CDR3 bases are TGCAGTGCTAGAGATTTTACGGGCGACAGGGGGAAAGAGACCCAGTACTTC. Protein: CSARDFTGDRGKETQYF.

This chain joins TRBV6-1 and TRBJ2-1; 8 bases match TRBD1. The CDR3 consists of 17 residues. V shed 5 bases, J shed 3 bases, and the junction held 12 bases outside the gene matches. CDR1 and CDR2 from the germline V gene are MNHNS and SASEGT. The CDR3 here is CASSKAQGAIIYNEQFF. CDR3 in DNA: TGTGCCAGCAGTAAGGCTCAGGGGGCAATTATCTACAATGAGCAGTTCTTC.

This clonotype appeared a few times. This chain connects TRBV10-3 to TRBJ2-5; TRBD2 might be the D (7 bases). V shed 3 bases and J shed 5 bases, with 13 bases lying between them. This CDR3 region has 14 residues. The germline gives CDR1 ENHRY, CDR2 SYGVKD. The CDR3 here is CAISEGGAGETQYF. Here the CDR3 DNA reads TGTGCCATCAGTGAAGGGGGGGCTGGGGAGACCCAGTACTTC.

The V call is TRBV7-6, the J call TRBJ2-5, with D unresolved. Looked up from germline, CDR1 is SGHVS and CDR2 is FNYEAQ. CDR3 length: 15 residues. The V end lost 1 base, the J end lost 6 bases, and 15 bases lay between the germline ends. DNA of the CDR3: TGTGCCAGCAGCTTAGAAGACCTCAAAGGGCAGACCCAGTACTTC. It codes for CASSLEDLKGQTQYF.

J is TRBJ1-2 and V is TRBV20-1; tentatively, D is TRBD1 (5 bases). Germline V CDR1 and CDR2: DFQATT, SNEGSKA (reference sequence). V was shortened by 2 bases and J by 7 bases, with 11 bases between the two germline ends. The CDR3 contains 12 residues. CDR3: CSARPGMFGYTF. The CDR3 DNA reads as TGCAGTGCTAGACCAGGGATGTTTGGCTACACCTTC.

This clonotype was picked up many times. CDR3 residues: CSVGWDLSYEQYF. CDR3 nucleotides: TGCAGCGTGGGATGGGACCTTTCCTACGAGCAGTACTTC. V and J are TRBV29-1 and TRBJ2-7, with D perhaps given as TRBD1 or TRBD2 (5 bases each). The CDR3 contains 13 residues. With 6 bases removed from V and 1 base from J, the gap between germline ends came to 13 bases. Per germline, CDR1 SQVTM and CDR2 ANQGSEA.

CDR3 nucleotide sequence: TGTGCCAGCAGCCTAGTAGTGGAAAACATTCAGTACTTC. It codes for CASSLVVENIQYF. The V call is TRBV7-2, the J call TRBJ2-4; D ambiguous. This CDR3 is 13 amino acids long. The V end lost 5 bases, the J end lost 5 bases, and 10 bases lay between the germline ends. Germline assignment: CDR1 SGHTA and CDR2 FQGNSA.

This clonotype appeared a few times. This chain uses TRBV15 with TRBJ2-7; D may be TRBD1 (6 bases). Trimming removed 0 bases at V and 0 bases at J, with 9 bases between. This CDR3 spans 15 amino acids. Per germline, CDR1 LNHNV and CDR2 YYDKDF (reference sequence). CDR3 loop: CATSRDWTVSYEQYF. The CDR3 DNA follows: TGTGCCACCAGCAGAGATTGGACAGTCTCCTACGAGCAGTACTTC.

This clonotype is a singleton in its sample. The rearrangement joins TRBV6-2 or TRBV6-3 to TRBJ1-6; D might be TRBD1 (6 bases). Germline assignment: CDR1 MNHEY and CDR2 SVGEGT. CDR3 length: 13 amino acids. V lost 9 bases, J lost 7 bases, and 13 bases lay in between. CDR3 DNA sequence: TGTGCCAGTACAGGGCCTCCAAATTCACCCCTCCACTTT. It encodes CASTGPPNSPLHF.

CDR3 in DNA: TGCAGTGCTACCGAAATCAATGAGCAGTTCTTC. Its translation is CSATEINEQFF. The V gene is TRBV20-1, the J gene TRBJ2-1; D is ambiguous. Germline V gene data show CDR1 as DFQATT and CDR2 as SNEGSKA (reference sequence). The ends were cut back, 4 bases at V and 6 bases at J, with 7 bases in the middle. CDR3 length: 11 amino acids.

The CDR3 bases are TGTGCCAGCAGCGTACTAGCGGGGGCTAATGAGCAGTTCTTC. It specifies CASSVLAGANEQFF. The chain is built from TRBV7-9 and TRBJ2-1; 11 bases are a match to TRBD2. V shed 5 bases and J 7 bases; nucleotides not matched to a gene: 4. The CDR3 has 14 residues. In germline, CDR1 is SEHNR, CDR2 FQNEAQ (reference sequence).